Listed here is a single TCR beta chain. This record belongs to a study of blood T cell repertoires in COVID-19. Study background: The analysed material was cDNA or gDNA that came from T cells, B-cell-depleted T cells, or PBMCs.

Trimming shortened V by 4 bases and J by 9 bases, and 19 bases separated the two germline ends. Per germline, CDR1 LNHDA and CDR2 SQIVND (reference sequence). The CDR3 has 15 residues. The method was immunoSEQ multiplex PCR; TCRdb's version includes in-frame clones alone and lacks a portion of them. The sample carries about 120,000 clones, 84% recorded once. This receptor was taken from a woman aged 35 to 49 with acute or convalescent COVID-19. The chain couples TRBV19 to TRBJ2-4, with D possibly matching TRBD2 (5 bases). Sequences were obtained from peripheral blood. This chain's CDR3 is CASSNLGPLSGIQYF. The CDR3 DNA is TGTGCCAGTAGTAATCTAGGACCATTAAGCGGCATTCAGTACTTC.